This T cell receptor beta chain was sequenced during a study of blood T cell repertoires in COVID-19. Background on the study: Acute and convalescent COVID-19 specimens originated in the United States, Italy and Spain.

Per the original methods: Amplification of reference gene primers provided the estimated nucleated cell counts. Sequenced by immunoSEQ multiplex PCR; TCRdb stores in-frame clones only, minus some. From that table come the V and J calls and clone size; the DNA was used to work out D and trimming. The sample shows about 130,000 clones, 65% to 90% of them seen only once. Germline lookup yields CDR1 LNHDA and CDR2 SQIVND (reference sequence). CDR3 length equals 15 residues. V was pared by 5 bases and J by 6 bases, with 17 bases between. This sequence joins TRBV19 and TRBJ2-1, with D perhaps matching TRBD1 (6 bases). Sequencing was done on a sample of peripheral blood. The TCR sequence derives from a woman aged 55-69 years with active or convalescent COVID-19. CDR3 nucleotides: TGTGCCAGTAGTCTAGGCGCAGGGGTCCTCAATGAGCAGTTCTTC. Residues: CASSLGAGVLNEQFF. Filled out from reference TRBV19 and TRBJ2-1, the complete variable domain reads DGGITQSPKYLFRKEGQNVTLSCEQNLNHDAMYWYRQDPGQGLRLIYYSQIVNDFQKGDIAEGYSVSREKKESFPLTVTSAQKNPTAFYLCASSLGAGVLNEQFFGPGTRLTVL.